Listed below are T cell receptor beta chains from one sample, sequenced in a study of T-cell memory formation after mild COVID-19. Each CDR3 protein is one row after TCRdb ran MiXCR on the 5' RACE reads. Counted here are around 250,000 distinct CDR3 sequences, roughly 15% occurring once; the ten biggest clones make up over 20%. The source material was PBMCs or a T cell subset sorted from them (not recorded which). Every receptor here comes from a man aged 18 to 29 who had mild COVID-19 (a few samples of this study predate the infection). Cell type and time point are not known. Each CDR3 is given with its conserved first and last residue. Size is stated for part of the rows, as once, few or many counts, or as a class when the clone is expanded.

>TRBJ2-1|TRBV7-3|many
CASSRPGTGMSEQFF
>TRBJ1-3|TRBV7-9|-
CASSERGSGNTIYF
>TRBJ1-3|TRBV3-1|few
CASSPGLSGNTIYF
>TRBJ2-1|TRBV20-1|many
CSATAGSSYNEQFF
>TRBJ2-1|TRBV27|-
CASSLLAGGRRNNEQFF
>TRBJ1-1|TRBV6-6|-
CASSYPLTGMNTEAFF
>TRBJ2-2|TRBV3-1|-
CASSQGVPNTGELFF
>TRBJ1-1|TRBV5-1|few
CASSLDGMGDTEAFF
>TRBJ2-5|TRBV11-2|few
CASRRIQTDQETQYF
>TRBJ2-3|TRBV5-1|few
CASRQQPGVSTDTQYF